This T cell receptor (beta chain) was captured by sequencing in a study of shared clonotypes between healthy human individuals (dated by TCRdb to the early 2020s). For the study in its entirety: Two women and a few men aged 18 to 49 years were included in the cohort. For each donor, three plates each were used for CD4 naive and CD4 memory, two plates were used for CD8 naive, and one plate was used for CD8 memory. Blood TCR repertoires of a handful of healthy adults were deeply sequenced to estimate repertoire size and the extent of clonotype sharing between individuals. Different laboratories and diverse techniques were used to prepare libraries and sequence TCR repertoires, to increase sequencing depth and limit assay-specific biases. Per donor, leukapheresis produced somewhere between about 0.85 and 9.5 billion PBMCs. Overall study results and their limits: Even with the large sequencing depth, rarefaction of the sorted-subset datasets indicated that sequencing was incomplete. Sharing across several donors was observed for about 5% of naive CD4, over 3% of naive CD8, 2% to 2.5% of memory CD4, and about 0.38% of memory CD8 clonotypes. Compared with non-shared clonotypes, clonotypes shared by all four sorted-subset donors had higher generation probabilities. Sampling was restricted to blood, and TCR repertoires in tissue are likely to differ from TCR repertoires in blood. The genetic and exposure-history diversity represented was limited by the small number of donors. Naive subsets generally had larger estimated clonotype richness than memory subsets did. Pairwise subsampling led to the expectation that sequencing depth would affect the degree of clonotype sharing among donors.

Trimming removed 3 bases from V and 8 bases from J, leaving 22 bases between the germline ends. The CDR1 and CDR2 encoded by the germline V gene are SQVTM and ANQGSEA. Including the terminal cysteine and phenylalanine, the CDR3 comprises 15 residues. Only the CDR3 portion is preserved as DNA: 45 bases, with reading frame beginning at the first base. To note about this clone: What this receptor recognizes is not known. Nothing much larger sits one base from this clone, and base qualities are not available.

CD8 naive samples were CD45RO-negative cells positively selected for CCR7, giving a CD45RA+CCR7+ population that excluded TemRA cells. Donors were healthy HIV-negative adults with no recently reported acute infections or vaccinations. Only Caucasian adults living in Nashville, Tennessee, USA were represented among the donors. Blood was obtained by leukapheresis, after which PBMCs were separated by Ficoll-Histopaque density gradient centrifugation and cryopreserved in liquid nitrogen vapor phase. Analytical flow cytometry was used to check the purity and quantity of each magnetically sorted T cell population. Genomic DNA was isolated from every sorted fraction and measured by UV absorbance on a Nanodrop 2000c. Using the deep immunoSEQ assay, multiplex PCR amplified TCR CDR3 regions from genomic DNA. Extracted genomic DNA from each cell subset was distributed evenly across all wells of several immunoSEQ 96-well plates, and each plate was treated as a replicate. Each replicate PCR for sorted subsets received roughly 0.2 ug genomic DNA, equal to roughly 30,000 T cell genomes. Purified libraries were quantified with a Qubit 3.0 fluorometer, sized on a Bioanalyzer 2100, and re-quantified with the KAPA Library Quantification kit. Every immunoSEQ 96-well plate was sequenced on a separate single-read 150-cycle Illumina NextSeq 550 flow cell. The published analysis was carried out like this. Because the immunoSEQ output held only junctional sequences and lacked quality scores, the filtering could not match the filtering applied to full-length reads. Sequences were annotated with PyIR, a Python wrapper for IgBLAST v1.9, using IMGT germline references to assign V/J genes and CDR3. Reads were removed for weak V/J assignments (E-value above 1e-6), missing CDR3, stop codons, out-of-frame junctions, or ambiguous translated residues. V3J clonotypes were defined by identical inferred V gene, J gene, and CDR3 amino acid sequence. The percentage overlap between two repertoires was calculated by dividing the number of shared unique clonotypes by the size of the smaller repertoire. Repertoire richness was assessed with RTK rarefaction, the Chao1 estimator, and Recon v2.1 estimates of unobserved clonotypes. OLGA was used to compute generation probabilities for all TCRbeta clonotypes that the gDNA method yielded from a few donors. The table comes from immuneACCESS by way of TCRdb, which keeps in-frame sequences with V and J called. Part of the clones is missing from these tables; in studies checked, under half for an unresolved V gene and the rest for unknown reasons. V, J and clone size reflect that table, while D and trimming were determined from the DNA. This sample has roughly 890,000 clones in its table, and approximately 92% of those were observed once. Less than 25% of the sample is in the top ten clones.

This receptor was taken from a man aged 25 to 40 in good health. Sequences were obtained from naive CD8+ T cells sorted from blood. In the paper's terms, the cell subset or site label means: CD45RA+CCR7+. This sequence uses TRBV29-1 and TRBJ1-2; a confident D gene designation cannot be given. The DNA reads TGCAGCGTTGAGTCCCGGGGTGAGACTAGCGGCGGCTACACCTTC. The translation is CSVESRGETSGGYTF. Reference TRBV29-1 and TRBJ1-2 genes cover what lies past the CDR3, so the full variable domain is SAVISQKPSRDICQRGTSLTIQCQVDSQVTMMFWYRQQPGQSLTLIATANQGSEATYESGFVIDKFPISRPNLTFSTLTVSNMSPEDSSIYLCSVESRGETSGGYTFGSGTRLTVV.